This record looks at one T cell receptor beta chain sequence and its context. This sample was taken from a study of technical replicates of blood from four donors. Germline CDR1 is LNHDA and CDR2 is SQIVND (reference sequence). CDR3 length equals 18 residues. Trimming removed 3 bases from V and 5 bases from J; junction bases left unmatched: 17. Generated by immunoSEQ multiplex PCR, the TCRdb table keeps only in-frame clones and is missing some. The table has around 80,000 clones, about 92% seen once. The origin of this receptor is a human donor in good health. V is TRBV19 and J is TRBJ2-5; 8 nucleotides line up with TRBD1. The sequenced sample consisted of T cells isolated from PBMCs. CDR3: CASSMLSTTVRGQETQYF. CDR3 in DNA: TGTGCCAGTAGTATGTTAAGTACCACCGTCAGGGGGCAGGAGACCCAGTACTTC.